Described below is a single T cell receptor (beta chain) sequence and its context. The antigen is undetermined. Germline V gene data show CDR1 as GTSNPN and CDR2 as SVGIG (reference sequence). CDR3 length: 13 amino acids. Between the trimmed V and J ends, which lost 7 bases and 7 bases, there was a span of 17 bases. This specimen belongs to a study of CD8+ T cells in alopecia areata. Overall study: Twice daily, treated patients received 5 to 10 mg of oral tofacitinib. The study's findings and limits: Expanded CD8+ clones among the top 100, and scalp clonality, were significantly decreased by tofacitinib. Between patients, shared TCR sequences were less clear than in mice. This was possibly due in part to HLA diversity in the patient population.

Documented treatment: oral pan-JAK inhibitor, 5-10 mg twice daily. The investigators collected lesional scalp punch biopsies and peripheral blood from alopecia areata patients. cDNA reverse transcribed from extracted RNA served as the sequencing template. Repertoires were generated with immunoSEQ multiplex PCR, while TCRdb's copy carries only in-frame clones and drops some. The sample shows some 110,000 clones, 58% of them seen only once. The sequence was obtained from a human donor with alopecia areata. The sequencing here drew on CD8+ T cells sorted from blood, taken at week 4, from a patient treated with tofacitinib. V and J are TRBV30 and TRBJ1-5, with a weak D call TRBD1 (5 bases). CDR3 amino acids: CAFRGGSGQPQHF. CDR3 coding DNA: TGTGCCTTCCGGGGGGGGAGTGGACAGCCCCAGCATTTT.